This entry lists 5 T cell receptor beta chains sequenced from one sample in a study of OX40 agonist ivuxolimab in advanced cancers. The data were produced by immunoSEQ multiplex PCR, yet TCRdb's version contains in-frame clones alone and is incomplete. The table shows around 75,000 clones, with roughly 90% occurring only once. The source material was CD4+ or CD8+ T cells sorted from blood, sampled in a trial of the OX40 agonist ivuxolimab. The receptors originated from an adult with an advanced solid tumor such as melanoma, head and neck, liver or kidney cancer.

The chain has TRBV5-1 and TRBJ1-1; D may be TRBD1 (5 bases). Germline V gene lookup returns CDR1 SGHRS and CDR2 YFSETQ. CDR3 length: 13 residues. Trimming pared 5 bases from V and 6 bases from J, leaving 14 bases between. CDR3 sequence reads: CASRPQGGPEAFF. The CDR3 DNA reads TGCGCCAGCAGACCCCAGGGAGGGCCTGAAGCTTTCTTT.

The V gene is TRBV2, the J gene TRBJ1-1, with 7 positions matching TRBD1. Germline values: CDR1 SNHLY, CDR2 FYNNEI. Losses at the gene ends were 7 bases for V and 5 bases for J; bases not matched to a gene: 7. The CDR3 is 13 amino acids. CDR3 sequence: CASTKGAGTEAFF. The CDR3 DNA reads TGTGCCAGCACCAAGGGGGCAGGGACTGAAGCTTTCTTT.

V usage is TRBV10-2 and J usage is TRBJ2-2; tentatively, D is TRBD1 (7 bases). This CDR3 has 14 residues. Trimming took 8 bases from V and 5 from J, leaving 15 bases between them. Germline CDR1 WSHSY, CDR2 SAAADI. CDR3 in DNA: TGCGCCAGCCGAGGCAGGGGGGATACCGGGGAGCTGTTTTTT. Protein: CASRGRGDTGELFF.

The chain employs TRBV15 and TRBJ1-4, with 7 positions matching TRBD1. The CDR3 totals 16 residues. Germline CDR1 LNHNV, CDR2 YYDKDF (reference sequence). The J segment lost 0 bases and the V segment lost 1 base, leaving 2 bases of the junction unmatched. The CDR3 reads CATSRGDRPTNEKLFF. CDR3 nucleotide sequence: TGTGCCACCAGCAGAGGGGACAGACCAACTAATGAAAAACTGTTTTTT.

This clone was recorded once. The V call is TRBV18, the J call TRBJ1-2; D is undetermined. CDR1 and CDR2 from the germline V gene are KGHSH and LQKENI. The CDR3 runs to 13 residues. The V end lost 1 base, the J end lost 3 bases, and 6 bases lay between the germline ends. The CDR3 DNA reads TGTGCCAGCTCACCACGGGGAGACTATGGCTACACCTTC. Its translation: CASSPRGDYGYTF. The complete variable domain, with remaining parts taken from reference TRBV18 and TRBJ1-2, reads NAGVMQNPRHLVRRRGQEARLRCSPMKGHSHVYWYRQLPEEGLKFMVYLQKENIIDESGMPKERFSAEFPKEGPSILRIQQVVRGDSAAYFCASSPRGDYGYTFGSGTRLTVV.